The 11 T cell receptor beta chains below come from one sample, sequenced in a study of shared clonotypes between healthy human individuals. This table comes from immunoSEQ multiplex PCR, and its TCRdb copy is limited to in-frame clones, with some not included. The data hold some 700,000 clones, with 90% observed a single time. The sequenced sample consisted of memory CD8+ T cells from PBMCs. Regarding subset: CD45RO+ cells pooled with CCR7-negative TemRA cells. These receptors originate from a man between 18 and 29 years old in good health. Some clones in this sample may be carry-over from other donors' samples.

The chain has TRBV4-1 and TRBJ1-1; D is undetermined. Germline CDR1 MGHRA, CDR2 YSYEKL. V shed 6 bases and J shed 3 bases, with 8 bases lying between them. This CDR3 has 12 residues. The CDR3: CASRRGDTEAFF. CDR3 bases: TGCGCCAGCAGGCGGGGAGACACTGAAGCTTTCTTT.

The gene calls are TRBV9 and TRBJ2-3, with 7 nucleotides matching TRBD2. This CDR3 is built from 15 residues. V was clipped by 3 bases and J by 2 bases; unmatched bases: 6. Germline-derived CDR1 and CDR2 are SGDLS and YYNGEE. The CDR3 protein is CASSASGFPTDTQYF. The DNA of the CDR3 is TGTGCCAGCAGCGCTAGCGGTTTCCCCACAGATACGCAGTATTTT.

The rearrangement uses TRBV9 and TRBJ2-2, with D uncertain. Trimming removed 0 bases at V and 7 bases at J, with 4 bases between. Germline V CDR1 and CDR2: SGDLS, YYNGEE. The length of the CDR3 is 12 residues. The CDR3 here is CASSVAIGELFF. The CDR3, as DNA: TGTGCCAGCAGCGTAGCTATCGGGGAGCTGTTTTTT.

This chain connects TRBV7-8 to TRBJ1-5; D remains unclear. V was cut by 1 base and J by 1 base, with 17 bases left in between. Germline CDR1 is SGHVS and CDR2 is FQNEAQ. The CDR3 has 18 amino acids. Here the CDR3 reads CASSLVRWSPRSNQPQHF. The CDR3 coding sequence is TGTGCCAGCAGCTTAGTCCGGTGGTCCCCGAGGAGCAATCAGCCCCAGCATTTT.

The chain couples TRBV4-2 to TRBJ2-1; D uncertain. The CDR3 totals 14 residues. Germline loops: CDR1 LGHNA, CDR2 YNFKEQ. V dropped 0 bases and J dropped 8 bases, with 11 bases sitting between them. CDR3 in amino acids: CASSQESRTDEQFF. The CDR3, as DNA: TGTGCCAGCAGCCAAGAGAGTCGGACGGATGAGCAGTTCTTC.

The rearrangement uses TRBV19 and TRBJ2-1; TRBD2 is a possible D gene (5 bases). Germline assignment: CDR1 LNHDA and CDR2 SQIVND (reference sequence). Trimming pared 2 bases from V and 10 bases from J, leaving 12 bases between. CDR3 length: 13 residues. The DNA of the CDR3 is TGTGCCAGTAGTATACAACGGGGTGGGGAGCAGTTCTTC. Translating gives CASSIQRGGEQFF.

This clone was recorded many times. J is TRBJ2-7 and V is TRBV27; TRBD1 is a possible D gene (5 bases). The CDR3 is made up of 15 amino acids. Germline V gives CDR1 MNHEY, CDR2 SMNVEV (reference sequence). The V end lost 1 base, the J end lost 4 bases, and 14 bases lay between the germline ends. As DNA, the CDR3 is TGTGCCAGCAGTTTATGGGCAGGGCAGGCGTACGAGCAGTACTTC. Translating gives CASSLWAGQAYEQYF.

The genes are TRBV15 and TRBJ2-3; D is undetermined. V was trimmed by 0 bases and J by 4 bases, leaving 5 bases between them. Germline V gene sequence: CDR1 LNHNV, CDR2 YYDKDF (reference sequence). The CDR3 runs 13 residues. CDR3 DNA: TGTGCCACCAGCAGAGATCTCCCAGATACGCAGTATTTT. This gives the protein CATSRDLPDTQYF.

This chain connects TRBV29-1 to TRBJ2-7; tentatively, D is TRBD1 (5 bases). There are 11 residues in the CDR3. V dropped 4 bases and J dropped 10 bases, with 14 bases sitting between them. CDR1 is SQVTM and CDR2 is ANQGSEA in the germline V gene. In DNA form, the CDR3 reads TGCAGCGTTGGTGGGCCTCGGACACAGTACTTC. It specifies CSVGGPRTQYF.

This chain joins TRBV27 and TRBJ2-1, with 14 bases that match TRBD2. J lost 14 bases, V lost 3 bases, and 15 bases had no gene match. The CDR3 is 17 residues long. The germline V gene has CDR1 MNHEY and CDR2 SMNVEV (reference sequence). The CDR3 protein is CASSFLLQTSGRAHEFF. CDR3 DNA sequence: TGTGCCAGCAGTTTCCTCCTTCAGACTAGCGGGAGGGCACACGAGTTCTTC.

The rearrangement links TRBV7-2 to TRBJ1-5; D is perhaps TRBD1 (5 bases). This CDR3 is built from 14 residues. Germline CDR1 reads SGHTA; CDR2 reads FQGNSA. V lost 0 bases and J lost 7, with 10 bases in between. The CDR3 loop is CASSLAGRGQPQHF. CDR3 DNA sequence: TGTGCCAGCAGCTTAGCGGGGCGGGGACAGCCCCAGCATTTT. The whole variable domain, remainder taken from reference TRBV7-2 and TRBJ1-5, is GAGVSQSPSNKVTEKGKDVELRCDPISGHTALYWYRQSLGQGLEFLIYFQGNSAPDKSGLPSDRFSAERTGGSVSTLTIQRTQQEDSAVYLCASSLAGRGQPQHFGDGTRLSIL.